This passage covers 30 T cell receptor beta chains from one sample sequenced in a study of cytomegalovirus exposure and HLA in healthy donors. The PCR employed 60 Vbeta primers together with 13 Jbeta primers. The data were produced by immunoSEQ multiplex PCR, yet TCRdb's version contains in-frame clones alone and is incomplete. The sample includes approximately 140,000 clones, over 75% of them seen just once. Sequenced: PBMCs. These receptor sequences come from a man in his thirties or forties in good health and CMV-seronegative.

This clone occurred a few times. The chain employs TRBV2 and TRBJ1-6; D gene uncertain. Germline V gene sequence: CDR1 SNHLY, CDR2 FYNNEI. The length of the CDR3 is 13 residues. The V end was cut by 3 bases, the J end by 6 bases, with 6 bases between. CDR3 protein: CASSEVANSPLHF. DNA for the CDR3: TGTGCCAGCAGTGAGGTAGCTAATTCACCCCTCCACTTT.

V and J are TRBV19 and TRBJ1-5; D may be TRBD1 (6 bases). The CDR3 sequence is 15 residues long. Trimming removed 6 bases from V and 5 bases from J, with 17 bases in between. Germline V gives CDR1 LNHDA, CDR2 SQIVND (reference sequence). This chain's CDR3 is CASSPLQGRDQPQHF. The DNA of the CDR3 is TGTGCCAGTAGCCCTCTACAGGGTCGGGATCAGCCCCAGCATTTT.

The chain joins TRBV7-9 to TRBJ2-7, with 7 nucleotides matching TRBD2. V shed 3 bases and J 5 bases; nucleotides not matched to a gene: 7. The CDR3 loop spans 14 amino acids. Germline V CDR1 and CDR2: SEHNR, FQNEAQ (reference sequence). The CDR3 DNA follows: TGTGCCAGCAGCTTTCGACGGGAGGCTCACGAGCAGTACTTC. Residues: CASSFRREAHEQYF. The variable domain in full, completed from reference TRBV7-9 and TRBJ2-7, reads DTGVSQNPRHKITKRGQNVTFRCDPISEHNRLYWYRQTLGQGPEFLTYFQNEAQLEKSRLLSDRFSAERPKGSFSTLEIQRTEQGDSAMYLCASSFRREAHEQYFGPGTRLTVT.

This chain uses TRBV6-6 with TRBJ2-7, with D uncertain. With 5 bases removed from V and 3 bases from J, the gap between germline ends came to 17 bases. The CDR3 is 15 amino acids. Looked up from germline, CDR1 is MNHNY and CDR2 is SVGAGI (reference sequence). CDR3 sequence: CASSPTPDSRYEQYF. CDR3 DNA sequence: TGTGCCAGCAGTCCAACGCCCGACTCCCGCTACGAGCAGTACTTC.

V usage is TRBV6-5 and J usage is TRBJ1-1, with D perhaps TRBD1 (6 bases). Germline V gives CDR1 MNHEY, CDR2 SVGAGI. The CDR3 consists of 12 residues. With 5 bases removed from V and 5 bases from J, the gap between germline ends came to 9 bases. The CDR3 DNA reads TGTGCCAGCAGTATCAGGGGAACTGAAGCTTTCTTT. It codes for CASSIRGTEAFF.

The chain links TRBV2 to TRBJ1-1; 9 bases fit TRBD1. In germline, CDR1 is SNHLY, CDR2 FYNNEI. This CDR3 is 12 amino acids long. V shed 6 bases and J 7 bases; nucleotides not matched to a gene: 3. The CDR3 DNA reads TGTGCCAGCAGGGGACAGGGCCTTGAAGCTTTCTTT. This encodes CASRGQGLEAFF. The full variable domain, its missing parts supplied by reference TRBV2 and TRBJ1-1, is EPEVTQTPSHQVTQMGQEVILRCVPISNHLYFYWYRQILGQKVEFLVSFYNNEISEKSEIFDDQFSVERPDGSNFTLKIRSTKLEDSAMYFCASRGQGLEAFFGQGTRLTVV.

CDR3: CSIQGNTEAFF. CDR3 DNA: TGCAGTATACAGGGGAACACTGAAGCTTTCTTT. The chain recombines TRBV20-1 with TRBJ1-1; a weak D match, TRBD1 (6 bases). Trimming stripped 8 bases from V and 1 base from J, with 8 bases between. The CDR3 extends over 11 amino acids. Per germline, CDR1 DFQATT and CDR2 SNEGSKA (reference sequence).

The chain links TRBV6-5 to TRBJ2-1; 11 bases fit TRBD2. After removal of 5 bases from V and 4 bases from J, the junction contained 4 bases not matched to a gene. This CDR3 has 15 residues. CDR1 and CDR2 (germline): MNHEY, SVGAGI. In DNA form, the CDR3 reads TGTGCCAGCAGTACTAGCGGGGGTTTATACAATGAGCAGTTCTTC. Protein sequence: CASSTSGGLYNEQFF.

V is TRBV5-6 and J is TRBJ2-7; 7 positions match TRBD1. CDR3 length: 13 residues. The germline gives CDR1 SGHDT, CDR2 YYEEEE. V was pared by 4 bases and J by 3 bases, with 4 bases of the junction left unmatched. The CDR3 coding sequence is TGTGCCAGCAGCGGACGGGACAGCTACGAGCAGTACTTC. Amino acid sequence: CASSGRDSYEQYF.

This clone has only a few counts. V is TRBV11-2 and J is TRBJ2-5; 8 bases agree with TRBD2. CDR3 size: 16 residues. Germline V gene sequence: CDR1 SGHAT, CDR2 FQNNGV. V trimming: 0 bases; J trimming: 5 bases; junction bases outside the gene matches: 8. CDR3: CASSLDAGLASETQYF. Written as DNA, the CDR3 is TGTGCCAGCAGCTTAGACGCTGGACTAGCTTCGGAGACCCAGTACTTC.

The chain recombines TRBV7-2 with TRBJ2-5, with D uncertain. The V gene's germline CDR1 is SGHTA and CDR2 FQGNSA. The CDR3 has 14 amino acids. V gave up 5 bases and J gave up 2 bases, with 12 bases separating them. The CDR3 region is CASSARSQQETQYF. For the CDR3, the DNA is TGTGCCAGCAGCGCCCGCAGTCAACAAGAGACCCAGTACTTC.

The chain employs TRBV28 and TRBJ1-2; a weak D match, TRBD1 (5 bases). Germline V gene lookup returns CDR1 MDHEN and CDR2 SYDVKM. V was clipped by 2 bases and J by 2 bases, with 12 bases between them. This CDR3 is built from 15 residues. The CDR3 DNA sequence: TGTGCCAGCAGTTTAACCCTTCGACAGAACTATGGCTACACCTTC. This encodes CASSLTLRQNYGYTF.

J is TRBJ2-1 and V is TRBV7-9; TRBD2 matches at 12 bases. CDR1 is SEHNR, CDR2 FQNEAQ, per germline (reference sequence). Germline trimming cut 5 bases from V and 6 bases from J; bases unmatched to any gene: 5. The CDR3 extends over 15 amino acids. This CDR3 is CASSTGLAGINEQFF. The DNA of the CDR3 is TGTGCCAGCAGCACCGGACTAGCGGGAATCAATGAGCAGTTCTTC.

The CDR3 nucleotides read TGTGCCAGCAGACCCGGACAGGGTTATGGCTACACCTTC. Protein: CASRPGQGYGYTF. This chain connects TRBV6-6 to TRBJ1-2; 8 nucleotides match TRBD1. Germline lookup yields CDR1 MNHNY and CDR2 SVGAGI (reference sequence). Trimming cost V 6 bases and J 5 bases; bases outside gene matches: 5. CDR3 length: 13 residues.

The chain employs TRBV6-1 and TRBJ2-2; 7 nucleotides line up with TRBD2. Germline V gene data show CDR1 as MNHNS and CDR2 as SASEGT. The length of the CDR3 is 16 residues. Unmatched junction bases numbered 6, after V lost 3 bases and J lost 2 bases. CDR3 protein: CASSDKPGLNTGELFF. As DNA, the CDR3 is TGTGCCAGCAGTGATAAACCGGGACTAAACACCGGGGAGCTGTTTTTT.

The J gene is TRBJ1-5, the V gene TRBV9, with TRBD1 as a possible D gene (6 bases). Trimming cost V 5 bases and J 9 bases, with 15 bases left between them. There are 13 residues in the CDR3. Germline V gene data show CDR1 as SGDLS and CDR2 as YYNGEE. The CDR3 coding sequence is TGTGCCAGCAGTGAAATGACAGGTCCGCCCCAGCATTTT. Its translation: CASSEMTGPPQHF.

J is TRBJ1-1 and V is TRBV5-3; the D gene is possibly TRBD1 (5 bases). TRBV5-3 carries the ORF label, with uncertain function. CDR3 length: 15 amino acids. Deletions cut 0 bases from V and 0 bases from J, with 9 bases between. The CDR3 is CARSLGGRLNTEAFF. The CDR3 coding sequence is TGTGCCAGAAGCTTGGGGGGCAGACTGAACACTGAAGCTTTCTTT.

The chain employs TRBV13 and TRBJ2-7, with 14 bases that match TRBD2. The CDR3 is made up of 13 amino acids. Germline V gene sequence: CDR1 PRHDT, CDR2 FYEKMQ (reference sequence). Trimming removed 5 bases from V and 6 bases from J; junction bases left unmatched: 0. The CDR3 DNA is TGTGCCAGCAGCGGGACTAGCGGGAGCGAGCAGTACTTC. It encodes CASSGTSGSEQYF.

This clone has a handful of counts. J is TRBJ1-1 and V is TRBV2; maybe TRBD1 (6 bases). V gave up 6 bases and J gave up 10 bases, with 9 bases separating them. The CDR3 runs to 10 residues. The germline gives CDR1 SNHLY, CDR2 FYNNEI. The CDR3 region has the DNA TGTGCCAGCAGGGGGGGGGCAGCTTTCTTT. Its translation is CASRGGAAFF.

This chain joins TRBV9 and TRBJ1-3; 8 nucleotides line up with TRBD1. This CDR3 comprises 19 residues. J lost 4 bases, V lost 0 bases, and 15 bases had no gene match. Germline V gene lookup returns CDR1 SGDLS and CDR2 YYNGEE. The CDR3 region is CASSVDSRAPTGVGNTIYF. The CDR3 region has the DNA TGTGCCAGCAGCGTAGACTCGAGGGCCCCGACAGGGGTGGGAAACACCATATATTTT. Using reference TRBV9 and TRBJ1-3 for the parts outside the CDR3, the full variable domain is DSGVTQTPKHLITATGQRVTLRCSPRSGDLSVYWYQQSLDQGLQFLIQYYNGEERAKGNILERFSAQQFPDLHSELNLSSLELGDSALYFCASSVDSRAPTGVGNTIYFGEGSWLTVV.

V usage is TRBV28 and J usage is TRBJ2-5, with D hard to call. Near its end, the DNA agrees better with TRBJ2-7, so the J call may be wrong. The CDR3 spans 12 residues. Germline CDR1 and CDR2: MDHEN and SYDVKM. The DNA for the CDR3 is TGTGCCAGCAGTTTATACAGTAGCGAGCAGTACTTC. It yields the protein CASSLYSSEQYF.

The rearrangement uses TRBV6-5 and TRBJ2-7, with D tentatively TRBD2 (5 bases). This CDR3 has 15 amino acids. With 4 bases removed from V and 1 base from J, the gap between germline ends came to 14 bases. CDR1 is MNHEY, CDR2 SVGAGI, per germline. The DNA of the CDR3 is TGTGCCAGCAGTTCCTCGGCGGGTGGGTCCTACGAGCAGTACTTC. It encodes CASSSSAGGSYEQYF.

A single count supports this clone. The rearrangement links TRBV15 to TRBJ2-3; D gene uncertain. This CDR3 region has 12 residues. V was cut by 8 bases and J by 0 bases, with 6 bases left in between. Germline CDR1 is LNHNV and CDR2 is YYDKDF (reference sequence). CDR3 in amino acids: CATQTSTDTQYF. The CDR3 DNA is TGTGCCACCCAGACTAGCACAGATACGCAGTATTTT.

This clone was picked up a small number of times. The chain joins TRBV5-6 to TRBJ1-1; TRBD1 matches at 8 bases. CDR1 is SGHDT and CDR2 is YYEEEE in the germline V gene. Trimming cost V 0 bases and J 1 base; bases outside gene matches: 8. This CDR3 has 17 amino acids. DNA of the CDR3: TGTGCCAGCAGCTTGGTAGGGACAGGTCGTCCGAACACTGAAGCTTTCTTT. Translating gives CASSLVGTGRPNTEAFF.

J is TRBJ2-7 and V is TRBV2; 10 nucleotides line up with TRBD1. CDR1 SNHLY and CDR2 FYNNEI come from the germline V gene. The CDR3 is made up of 14 amino acids. V trimming: 8 bases; J trimming: 7 bases; junction bases outside the gene matches: 11. The CDR3 here is CASLPGQGWGEQYF. The CDR3 DNA is TGTGCCAGCTTACCGGGACAGGGGTGGGGGGAGCAGTACTTC.

This chain connects TRBV28 to TRBJ1-1; D may be TRBD1 (6 bases). V lost 5 bases, J lost 0 bases, and 10 bases lay in between. The CDR3 consists of 14 residues. Per the germline V gene, CDR1 is MDHEN and CDR2 is SYDVKM. The CDR3 sequence is CASSRTALNTEAFF. The DNA for the CDR3 is TGTGCCAGCAGTCGGACAGCCTTGAACACTGAAGCTTTCTTT.

This clone was recorded a few times. The V and J genes are TRBV7-9 and TRBJ1-1, with D possibly being TRBD1 (6 bases). The germline V gene encodes CDR1 SEHNR and CDR2 FQNEAQ (reference sequence). V was clipped by 1 base and J by 4 bases, with 13 bases between them. The CDR3 runs to 15 residues. CDR3 region: CASSLEDRESTEAFF. In DNA, the CDR3 is TGTGCCAGCAGCTTAGAGGACAGAGAGAGCACTGAAGCTTTCTTT.

The rearrangement uses TRBV6-4 and TRBJ2-3; 7 bases agree with TRBD2. Germline V gene sequence: CDR1 MRHNA, CDR2 SNTAGT. Unmatched junction bases numbered 9, after V lost 3 bases and J lost 0 bases. This CDR3 has 17 amino acids. The CDR3 here is CASSERSSGTSTDTQYF. For the CDR3, the DNA is TGTGCCAGCAGTGAAAGGTCTAGCGGAACTAGCACAGATACGCAGTATTTT.

The CDR3 protein is CASSFTGHLNEKLFF. CDR3 sequence (DNA): TGTGCCAGCAGTTTTACGGGACACCTTAATGAAAAACTGTTTTTT. This sequence joins TRBV27 and TRBJ1-4; tentatively, D is TRBD1 (6 bases). V lost 3 bases and J lost 4, with 12 bases in between. Germline lookup yields CDR1 MNHEY and CDR2 SMNVEV (reference sequence). The CDR3 sequence is 15 residues long. The full variable domain, rest sourced from reference TRBV27 and TRBJ1-4, is EAQVTQNPRYLITVTGKKLTVTCSQNMNHEYMSWYRQDPGLGLRQIYYSMNVEVTDKGDVPEGYKVSRKEKRNFPLILESPSPNQTSLYFCASSFTGHLNEKLFFGSGTQLSVL.

This clone appeared a single time. V is TRBV21-1 and J is TRBJ1-1; whether TRBD1, the table's D call, matches the DNA was not checked. TRBV21-1 is described as a pseudogene. This CDR3 is 14 amino acids long. CDR3 in DNA: TGTGCCAGCAGCAACTGCTGGAGGACAGGGAGGGCTTTCTTT. This translates into CASSNCWRTGRAFF.